This T cell receptor (beta chain) was documented in a study of response to subunit inactivated influenza vaccine. This clonotype has only a few counts. What it binds is not known. Whole-study results and caveats: Each seasonal influenza vaccination recruits few new T cells, the authors suggested.

Via MiXCR, TCRdb re-called the RT-PCR reads, giving one row per CDR3 protein. The profile shows 450,000 to 700,000 distinct CDR3 sequences, around 15% of them singletons. The source was PBMCs from blood, collected roughly 13 days after vaccination. This receptor was identified in a man between 50 and 59 years old who received an inactivated influenza vaccine.

The CDR3 DNA follows: TGTGCCAGCAGCCCCAAGATGCCCGGACGACAGGTCTACAATGAGCAGTTCTTC. Protein product: CASSPKMPGRQVYNEQFF. The chain carries TRBV3-1 and TRBJ2-1, with D tentatively TRBD1 (6 bases). Trimming pared 4 bases from V and 3 bases from J, leaving 22 bases between. Per germline, CDR1 LGHDT and CDR2 YNNKEL (reference sequence). The CDR3 has 18 residues.